The sequence of this TCR beta chain was determined in a study of cytotoxic CD8 clonotypes in ibrutinib-treated CLL. The overall study: Response was recorded as partial in about 24 patients and complete in 2; at median approximately 65 months, 14 remained remitted and about twelve had progressed. Median treatment time before response sampling was about 12 months, range 6 to 36.

Here immunoSEQ multiplex PCR was the method, and the copy in TCRdb shows in-frame clones only, minus some. The table shows 200,000 to 250,000 clones, with 75% to 85% occurring only once. Cryopreserved PBMCs provided around 2.2 micrograms of genomic DNA for the TCR beta libraries. This clone was counted only a few times. Between the trimmed V and J ends, which lost 7 bases and 8 bases, there was a span of 20 bases. The CDR3 is 14 amino acids. Germline lookup yields CDR1 MDHEN and CDR2 SYDVKM. The chain has TRBV28 and TRBJ1-2; a weak D match, TRBD1 (6 bases). Sequencing used PBMCs, obtained after 12 months of ibrutinib treatment. The sequence came from a human donor with chronic lymphocytic leukemia. In DNA form, the CDR3 reads TGTGCCAGCAAAAGGCCAGGGGTGTCTGAAGGCTACACCTTC. It specifies CASKRPGVSEGYTF.